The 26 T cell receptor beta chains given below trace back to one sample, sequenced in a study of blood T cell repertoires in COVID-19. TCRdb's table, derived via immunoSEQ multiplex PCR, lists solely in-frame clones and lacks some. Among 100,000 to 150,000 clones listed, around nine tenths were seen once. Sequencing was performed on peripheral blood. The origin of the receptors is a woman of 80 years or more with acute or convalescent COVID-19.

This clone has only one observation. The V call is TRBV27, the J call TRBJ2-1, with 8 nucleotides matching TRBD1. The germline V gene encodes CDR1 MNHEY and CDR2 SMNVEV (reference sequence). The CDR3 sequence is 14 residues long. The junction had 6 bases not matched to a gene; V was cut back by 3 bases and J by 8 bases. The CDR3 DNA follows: TGTGCCAGCAGTTTCCGCGACAGGGGCTATGAGCAGTTCTTC. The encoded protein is CASSFRDRGYEQFF.

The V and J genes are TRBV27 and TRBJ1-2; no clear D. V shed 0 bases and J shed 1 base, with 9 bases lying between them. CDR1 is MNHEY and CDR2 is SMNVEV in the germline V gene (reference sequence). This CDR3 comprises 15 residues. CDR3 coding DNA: TGTGCCAGCAGTTTATCGTCTACAGTTAACTATGGCTACACCTTC. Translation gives CASSLSSTVNYGYTF.

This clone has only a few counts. The CDR3 loop is CSVEDSGASTDTQYF. The CDR3 nucleotides are TGCAGCGTTGAAGATTCAGGGGCTAGCACAGATACGCAGTATTTT. The chain carries TRBV29-1 and TRBJ2-3; D is perhaps TRBD1 (6 bases). Germline V gene data show CDR1 as SQVTM and CDR2 as ANQGSEA. The germline V and J ends were trimmed by 0 bases and 0 bases, with 10 bases remaining between them. CDR3 length equals 15 residues.

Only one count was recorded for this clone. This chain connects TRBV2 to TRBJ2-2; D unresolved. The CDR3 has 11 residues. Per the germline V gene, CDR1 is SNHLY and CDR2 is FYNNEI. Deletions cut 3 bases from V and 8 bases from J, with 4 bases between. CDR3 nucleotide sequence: TGTGCCAGCAGTGATGAGGGGGAGCTGTTTTTT. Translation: CASSDEGELFF.

In DNA form, the CDR3 reads TGTGCCAGCAGCCAAGGGACTAGCGGGAGTGCGTTCTTC. It is translated as CASSQGTSGSAFF. The V call is TRBV3-1 (or the pseudogene TRBV3-2), the J call TRBJ2-1; TRBD2 matches at 13 bases. With V trimmed by 1 base and J by 15 bases, 3 bases remained unmatched. The CDR3 runs to 13 residues. Germline V gene lookup returns CDR1 LGHDT and CDR2 YNNKEL (reference sequence).

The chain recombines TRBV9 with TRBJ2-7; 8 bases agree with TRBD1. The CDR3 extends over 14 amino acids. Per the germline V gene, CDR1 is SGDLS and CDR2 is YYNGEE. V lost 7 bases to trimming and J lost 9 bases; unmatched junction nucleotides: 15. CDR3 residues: CASAAGQDLRGQYF. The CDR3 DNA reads TGTGCCAGCGCCGCGGGACAGGACCTACGAGGGCAGTACTTC.

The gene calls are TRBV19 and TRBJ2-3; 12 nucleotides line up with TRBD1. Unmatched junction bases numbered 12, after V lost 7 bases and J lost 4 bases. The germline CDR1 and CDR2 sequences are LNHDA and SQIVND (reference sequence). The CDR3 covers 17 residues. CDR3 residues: CASNPPPGTGGPDTQYF. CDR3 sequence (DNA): TGTGCCAGTAATCCCCCCCCCGGGACAGGGGGCCCAGATACGCAGTATTTT.

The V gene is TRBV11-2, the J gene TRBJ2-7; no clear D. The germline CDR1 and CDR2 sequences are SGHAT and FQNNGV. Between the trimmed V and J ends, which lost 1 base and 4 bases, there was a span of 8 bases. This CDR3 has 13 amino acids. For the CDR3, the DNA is TGTGCCAGCAGCTTAGTGGGCCGGTACGAGCAGTACTTC. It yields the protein CASSLVGRYEQYF.

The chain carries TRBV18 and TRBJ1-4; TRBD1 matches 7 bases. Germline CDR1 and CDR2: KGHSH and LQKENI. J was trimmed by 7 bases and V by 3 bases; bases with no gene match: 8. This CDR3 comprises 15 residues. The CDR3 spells CASSPQGTESEKLFF. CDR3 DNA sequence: TGTGCCAGCTCACCCCAGGGGACAGAGAGTGAAAAACTGTTTTTT.

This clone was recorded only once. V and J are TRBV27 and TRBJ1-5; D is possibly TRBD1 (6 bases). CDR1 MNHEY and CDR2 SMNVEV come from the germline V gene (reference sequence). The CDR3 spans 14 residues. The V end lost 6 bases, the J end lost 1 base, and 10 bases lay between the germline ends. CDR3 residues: CASRSTGSNQPQHF. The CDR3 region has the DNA TGTGCCAGCAGGTCTACAGGGAGCAATCAGCCCCAGCATTTT.

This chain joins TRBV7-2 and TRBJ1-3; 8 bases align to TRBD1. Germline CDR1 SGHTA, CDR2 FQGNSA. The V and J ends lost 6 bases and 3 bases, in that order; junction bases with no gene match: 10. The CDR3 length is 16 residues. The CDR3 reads CASSPLDRGGGNTIYF. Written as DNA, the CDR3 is TGTGCCAGCAGTCCCCTAGACAGGGGTGGTGGAAACACCATATATTTT. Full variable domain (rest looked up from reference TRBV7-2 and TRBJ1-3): GAGVSQSPSNKVTEKGKDVELRCDPISGHTALYWYRQSLGQGLEFLIYFQGNSAPDKSGLPSDRFSAERTGGSVSTLTIQRTQQEDSAVYLCASSPLDRGGGNTIYFGEGSWLTVV.

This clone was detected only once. CDR3 region: CASSLMGDYLAGGGTQYF. In DNA, the CDR3 is TGTGCCAGCAGCTTAATGGGGGACTACCTCGCCGGGGGTGGGACCCAGTACTTC. The chain uses TRBV7-2 and TRBJ2-5, with 7 nucleotides matching TRBD2. Germline V gene sequence: CDR1 SGHTA, CDR2 FQGNSA. V shed 2 bases and J 7 bases; nucleotides not matched to a gene: 19. This CDR3 contains 18 residues.

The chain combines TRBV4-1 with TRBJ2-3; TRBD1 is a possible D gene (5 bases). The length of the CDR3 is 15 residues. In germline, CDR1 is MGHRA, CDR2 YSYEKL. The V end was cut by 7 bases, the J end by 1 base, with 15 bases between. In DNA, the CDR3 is TGCGCCAGCACTAAAACAGGATACCGCACAGATACGCAGTATTTT. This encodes CASTKTGYRTDTQYF.

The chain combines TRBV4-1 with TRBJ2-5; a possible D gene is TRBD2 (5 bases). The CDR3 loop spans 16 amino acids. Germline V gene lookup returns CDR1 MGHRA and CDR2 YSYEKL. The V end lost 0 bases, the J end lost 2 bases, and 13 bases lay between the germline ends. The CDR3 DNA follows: TGCGCCAGCAGCCAAGAAGCGGCTAGCAGGCAAGAGACCCAGTACTTC. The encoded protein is CASSQEAASRQETQYF.

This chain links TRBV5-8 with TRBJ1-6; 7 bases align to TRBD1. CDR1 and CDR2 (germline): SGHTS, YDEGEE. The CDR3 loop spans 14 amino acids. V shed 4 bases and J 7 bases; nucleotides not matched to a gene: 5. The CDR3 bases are TGTGCCAGCAGCCCCGGGACAGCAAATTCACCCCTCCACTTT. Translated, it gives CASSPGTANSPLHF.

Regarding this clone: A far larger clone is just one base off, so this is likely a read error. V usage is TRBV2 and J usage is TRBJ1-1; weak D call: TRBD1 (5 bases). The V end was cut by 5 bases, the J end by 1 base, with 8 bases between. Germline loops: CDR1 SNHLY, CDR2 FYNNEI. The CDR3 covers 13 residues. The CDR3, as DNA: TGTGCCAGCAGTTTCGGGGGGAACACTGAAGCTTTCTTT. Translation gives CASSFGGNTEAFF.

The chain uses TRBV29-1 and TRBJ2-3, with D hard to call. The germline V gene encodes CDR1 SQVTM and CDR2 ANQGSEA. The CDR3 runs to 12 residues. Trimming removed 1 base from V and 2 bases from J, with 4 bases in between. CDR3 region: CSVEVFTDTQYF. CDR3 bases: TGCAGCGTTGAAGTCTTCACAGATACGCAGTATTTT.

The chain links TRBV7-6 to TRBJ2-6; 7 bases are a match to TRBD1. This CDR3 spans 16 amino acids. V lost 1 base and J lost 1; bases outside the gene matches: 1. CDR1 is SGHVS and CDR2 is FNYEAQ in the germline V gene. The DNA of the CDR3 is TGTGCCAGCAGCTTAGTACAGGGGTCTGGGGCCAACGTCCTGACTTTC. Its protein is CASSLVQGSGANVLTF.

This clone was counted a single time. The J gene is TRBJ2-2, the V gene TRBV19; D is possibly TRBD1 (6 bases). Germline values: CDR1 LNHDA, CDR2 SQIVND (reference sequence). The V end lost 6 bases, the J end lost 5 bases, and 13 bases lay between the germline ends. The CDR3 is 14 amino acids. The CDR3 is CASSPPGVTGELFF. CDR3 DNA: TGTGCCAGTAGCCCTCCAGGGGTAACCGGGGAGCTGTTTTTT.

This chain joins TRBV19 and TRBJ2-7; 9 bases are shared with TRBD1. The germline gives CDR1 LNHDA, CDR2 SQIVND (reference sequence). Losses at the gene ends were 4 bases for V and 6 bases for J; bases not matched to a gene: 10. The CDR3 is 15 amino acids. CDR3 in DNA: TGTGCCAGTAGTACTTTACCGGGGACAGGGAGCGAGCAGTACTTC. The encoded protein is CASSTLPGTGSEQYF.

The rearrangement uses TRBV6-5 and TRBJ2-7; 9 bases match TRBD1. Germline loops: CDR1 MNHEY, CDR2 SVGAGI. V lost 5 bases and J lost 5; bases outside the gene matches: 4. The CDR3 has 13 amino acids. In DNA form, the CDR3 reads TGTGCCAGCAGTAAATGGGACAGGGACGAGCAGTACTTC. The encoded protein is CASSKWDRDEQYF.

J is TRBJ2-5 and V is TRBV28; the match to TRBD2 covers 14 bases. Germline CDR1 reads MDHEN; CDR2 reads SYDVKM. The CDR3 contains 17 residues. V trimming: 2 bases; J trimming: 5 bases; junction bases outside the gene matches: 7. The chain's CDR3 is CASSLLGTSGGGETQYF. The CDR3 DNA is TGTGCCAGCAGTTTACTAGGGACTAGCGGGGGAGGGGAGACCCAGTACTTC.

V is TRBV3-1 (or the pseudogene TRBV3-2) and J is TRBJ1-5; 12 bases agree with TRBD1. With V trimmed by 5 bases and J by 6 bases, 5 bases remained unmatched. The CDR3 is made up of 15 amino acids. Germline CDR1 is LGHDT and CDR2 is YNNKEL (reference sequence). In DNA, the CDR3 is TGTGCCAGCAGCTTTGGGACAGGGGGCTTTCAGCCCCAGCATTTT. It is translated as CASSFGTGGFQPQHF.

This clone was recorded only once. The CDR3 is CASSTGTSDRTDTQYF. In nucleotides, the CDR3 is TGCGCCAGCAGCACCGGGACTAGCGACCGCACAGATACGCAGTATTTT. V gene TRBV5-1 combines with J gene TRBJ2-3; 10 positions match TRBD2. This CDR3 comprises 16 residues. Looked up from germline, CDR1 is SGHRS and CDR2 is YFSETQ. After removal of 4 bases from V and 1 base from J, the junction contained 6 bases not matched to a gene.

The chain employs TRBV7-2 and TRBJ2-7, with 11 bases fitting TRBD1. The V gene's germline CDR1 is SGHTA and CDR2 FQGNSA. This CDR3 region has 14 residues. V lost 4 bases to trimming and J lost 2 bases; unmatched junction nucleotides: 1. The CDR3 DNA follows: TGTGCCAGCAGCTCGGACAGGGGGCCCTACGAGCAGTACTTC. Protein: CASSSDRGPYEQYF.

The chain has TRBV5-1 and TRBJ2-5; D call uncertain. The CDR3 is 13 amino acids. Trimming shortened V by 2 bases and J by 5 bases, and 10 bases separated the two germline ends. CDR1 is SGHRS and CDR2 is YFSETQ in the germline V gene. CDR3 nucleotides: TGCGCCAGCAGCTTAGGCTATAGCGAGACCCAGTACTTC. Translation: CASSLGYSETQYF.